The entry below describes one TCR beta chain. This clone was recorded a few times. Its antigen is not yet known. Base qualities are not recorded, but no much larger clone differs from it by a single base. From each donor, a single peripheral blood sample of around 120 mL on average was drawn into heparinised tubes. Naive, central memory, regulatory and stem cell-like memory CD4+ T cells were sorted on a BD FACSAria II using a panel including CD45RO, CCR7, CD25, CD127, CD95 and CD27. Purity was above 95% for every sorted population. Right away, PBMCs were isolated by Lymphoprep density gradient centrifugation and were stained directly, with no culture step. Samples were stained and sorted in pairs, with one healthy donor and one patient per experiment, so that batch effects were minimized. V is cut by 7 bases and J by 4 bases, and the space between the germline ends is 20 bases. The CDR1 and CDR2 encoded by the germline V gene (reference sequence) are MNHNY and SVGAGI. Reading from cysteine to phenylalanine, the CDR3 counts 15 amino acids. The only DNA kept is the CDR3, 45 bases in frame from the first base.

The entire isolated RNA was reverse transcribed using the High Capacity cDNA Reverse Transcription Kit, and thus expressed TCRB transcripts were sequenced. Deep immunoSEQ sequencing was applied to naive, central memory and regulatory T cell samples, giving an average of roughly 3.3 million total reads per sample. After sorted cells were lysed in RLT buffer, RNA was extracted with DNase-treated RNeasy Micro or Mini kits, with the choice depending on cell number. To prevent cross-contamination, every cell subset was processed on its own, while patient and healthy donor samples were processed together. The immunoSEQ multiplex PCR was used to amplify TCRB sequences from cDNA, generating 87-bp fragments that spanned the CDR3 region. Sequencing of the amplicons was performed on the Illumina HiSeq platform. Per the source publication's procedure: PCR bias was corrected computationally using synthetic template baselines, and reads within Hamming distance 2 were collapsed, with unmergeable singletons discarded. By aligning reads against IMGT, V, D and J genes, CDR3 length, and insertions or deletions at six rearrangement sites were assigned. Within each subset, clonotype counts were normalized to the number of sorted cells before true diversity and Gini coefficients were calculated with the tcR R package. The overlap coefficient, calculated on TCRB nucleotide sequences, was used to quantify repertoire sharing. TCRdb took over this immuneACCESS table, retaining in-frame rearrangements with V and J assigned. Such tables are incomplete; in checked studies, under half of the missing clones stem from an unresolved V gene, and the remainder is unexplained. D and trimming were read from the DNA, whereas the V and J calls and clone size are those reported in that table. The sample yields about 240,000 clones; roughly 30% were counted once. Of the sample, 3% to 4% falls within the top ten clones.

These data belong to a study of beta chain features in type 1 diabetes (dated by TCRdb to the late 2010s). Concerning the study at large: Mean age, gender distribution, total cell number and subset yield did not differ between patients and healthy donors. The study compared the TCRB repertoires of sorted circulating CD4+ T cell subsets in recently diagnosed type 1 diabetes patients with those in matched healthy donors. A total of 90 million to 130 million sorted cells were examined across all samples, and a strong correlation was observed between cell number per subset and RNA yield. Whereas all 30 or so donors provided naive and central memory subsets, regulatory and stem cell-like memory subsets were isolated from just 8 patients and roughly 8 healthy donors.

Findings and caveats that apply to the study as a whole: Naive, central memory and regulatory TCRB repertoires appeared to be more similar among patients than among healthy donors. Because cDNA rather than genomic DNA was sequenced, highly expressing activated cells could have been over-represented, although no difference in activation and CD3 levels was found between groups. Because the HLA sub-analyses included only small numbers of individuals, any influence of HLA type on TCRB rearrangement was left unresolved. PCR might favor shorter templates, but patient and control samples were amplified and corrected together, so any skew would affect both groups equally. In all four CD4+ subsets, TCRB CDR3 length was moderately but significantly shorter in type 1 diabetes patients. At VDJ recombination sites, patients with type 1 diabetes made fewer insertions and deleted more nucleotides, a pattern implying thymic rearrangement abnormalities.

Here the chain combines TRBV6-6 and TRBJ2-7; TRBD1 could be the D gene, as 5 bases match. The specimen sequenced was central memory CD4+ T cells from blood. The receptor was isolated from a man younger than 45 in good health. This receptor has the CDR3 CASTREGDTSYEQYF. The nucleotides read TGTGCCAGCACCAGAGAAGGGGATACCTCTTACGAGCAGTACTTC.